A single sample gave rise to the 28 T cell receptor beta chains below, sequenced in a study of multiple sclerosis patients with progressive multifocal leukoencephalopathy. Clones were read by immunoSEQ multiplex PCR, and TCRdb kept only the in-frame ones, dropping some. The sample holds roughly 30,000 clones, over 80% seen once. The sample's time point: time of PML onset. The sequencing here drew on PBMCs, taken from a patient treated with natalizumab. The source of these receptors is a woman aged 40 to 50 with progressive multifocal leukoencephalopathy.

The V call is TRBV27, the J call TRBJ2-7; 10 positions match TRBD1. V trimming: 2 bases; J trimming: 2 bases; junction bases outside the gene matches: 6. The length of the CDR3 is 16 residues. CDR1 is MNHEY and CDR2 is SMNVEV in the germline V gene (reference sequence). CDR3 protein: CASSLTRQGAPYEQYF. For the CDR3, the DNA is TGTGCCAGCAGTTTAACCCGACAGGGGGCGCCCTACGAGCAGTACTTC.

The genes are TRBV18 and TRBJ1-5; the match to TRBD1 covers 7 bases. The CDR3 has 13 amino acids. The germline gives CDR1 KGHSH, CDR2 LQKENI. V lost 2 bases, J lost 5 bases, and 0 bases stayed unmatched. The CDR3 bases are TGTGCCAGCTCACCAGACAGGGATCAGCCCCAGCATTTT. It specifies CASSPDRDQPQHF.

Only one count was recorded for this clone. The V and J genes are TRBV29-1 and TRBJ2-1, with D uncertain. The CDR3 is made up of 13 amino acids. V was trimmed by 4 bases and J by 0 bases, leaving 7 bases between them. The V gene's germline CDR1 is SQVTM and CDR2 ANQGSEA. CDR3 sequence (DNA): TGCAGCGTTGTCAAGAGCTCCTACAATGAGCAGTTCTTC. Residues: CSVVKSSYNEQFF.

The chain employs TRBV7-9 and TRBJ1-1, with D maybe TRBD1 (5 bases). With 6 bases removed from V and 0 bases from J, the gap between germline ends came to 17 bases. Germline CDR1 SEHNR, CDR2 FQNEAQ (reference sequence). This CDR3 is built from 16 residues. CDR3: CASSLSLGGLNTEAFF. The CDR3 DNA reads as TGTGCCAGCAGTTTATCATTGGGGGGACTGAACACTGAAGCTTTCTTT. Based on the CDR3 plus reference TRBV7-9 and TRBJ1-1, the full variable domain is DTGVSQNPRHKITKRGQNVTFRCDPISEHNRLYWYRQTLGQGPEFLTYFQNEAQLEKSRLLSDRFSAERPKGSFSTLEIQRTEQGDSAMYLCASSLSLGGLNTEAFFGQGTRLTVV.

This sequence joins TRBV5-4 and TRBJ2-6; perhaps TRBD1 as D (6 bases). This CDR3 is built from 15 residues. V lost 7 bases, J lost 3 bases, and 14 bases lay in between. Germline CDR1 and CDR2: SGHNT and YYREEE (reference sequence). The CDR3 nucleotides read TGTGCCAGCGGCCCTCAGGGGCGTGGGGCCAACGTCCTGACTTTC. Translation gives CASGPQGRGANVLTF.

The J gene is TRBJ1-5, the V gene TRBV6-5; TRBD1 matches 8 bases. With V trimmed by 5 bases and J by 2 bases, 5 bases remained unmatched. The germline V gene encodes CDR1 MNHEY and CDR2 SVGAGI. The CDR3 is 15 amino acids. This chain's CDR3 is CASSPRGRGNQPQHF. The CDR3 region has the DNA TGTGCCAGCAGTCCCAGGGGGCGAGGCAATCAGCCCCAGCATTTT.

The chain combines TRBV19 with TRBJ2-1; TRBD1 might be the D (6 bases). With 5 bases removed from V and 4 bases from J, the gap between germline ends came to 15 bases. The V gene's germline CDR1 is LNHDA and CDR2 SQIVND (reference sequence). The CDR3 has 15 residues. The CDR3, as DNA: TGTGCCAGTAGTGTGAAGGACAGCAAATACAATGAGCAGTTCTTC. Protein product: CASSVKDSKYNEQFF.

This clone was picked up one time. The V gene is TRBV5-1, the J gene TRBJ2-2; D gene ambiguous. The CDR3 is 14 amino acids. From germline, CDR1 is SGHRS and CDR2 YFSETQ. Trimming pared 1 base from V and 4 bases from J, leaving 8 bases between. The DNA of the CDR3 is TGCGCCAGCAGCTTGTCCCTGGGCACCGGGGAGCTGTTTTTT. Translation gives CASSLSLGTGELFF.

V and J are TRBV28 and TRBJ2-3; TRBD1 might be the D (6 bases). CDR1 is MDHEN, CDR2 SYDVKM, per germline. V lost 3 bases to trimming and J lost 1 base, with 11 bases between them. The CDR3 length is 15 residues. The CDR3 coding sequence is TGTGCCAGCAGTTTTAGGGGGTTCGGCACAGATACGCAGTATTTT. Translating gives CASSFRGFGTDTQYF.

This clone has only one observation. V usage is TRBV9 and J usage is TRBJ2-7; D perhaps matches TRBD2 (7 bases). Trimming pared 4 bases from V and 3 bases from J, leaving 17 bases between. Germline V gives CDR1 SGDLS, CDR2 YYNGEE. The length of the CDR3 is 15 residues. The CDR3 loop reads CASSPWREGVYEQYF. The CDR3 DNA follows: TGTGCCAGCAGCCCATGGAGGGAGGGGGTCTACGAGCAGTACTTC.

V is TRBV6-5 and J is TRBJ1-5; D unresolved. Germline V CDR1 and CDR2: MNHEY, SVGAGI. Trimming cost V 4 bases and J 9 bases, with 13 bases left between them. This CDR3 is built from 13 residues. CDR3 DNA: TGTGCCAGCAGTTCTAGACTTGTTCCGCCCCAGCATTTT. It is translated as CASSSRLVPPQHF.

This chain connects TRBV30 to TRBJ1-2, with D possibly being TRBD1 (5 bases). This CDR3 is 14 amino acids long. Trimming took off 3 bases at V and 2 bases at J, with 13 bases between the two ends. Germline CDR1 and CDR2: GTSNPN and SVGIG (reference sequence). Here the CDR3 reads CAWRPKPGNYGYTF. CDR3 bases: TGTGCCTGGAGGCCCAAACCAGGGAACTATGGCTACACCTTC. The full variable domain, with the rest looked up from reference TRBV30 and TRBJ1-2, is SQTIHQWPATLVQPVGSPLSLECTVEGTSNPNLYWYRQAAGRGLQLLFYSVGIGQISSEVPQNLSASRPQDRQFILSSKKLLLSDSGFYLCAWRPKPGNYGYTFGSGTRLTVV.

This chain connects TRBV11-3 to TRBJ2-3; 7 bases are a match to TRBD2. With 1 base clipped from V and 1 base from J, the junction kept 2 bases outside the gene matches. This CDR3 is 15 amino acids long. Germline V CDR1 and CDR2: SGHNT, YENEEA. In DNA, the CDR3 is TGTGCCAGCAGCTTAGTAGCGGGCGGCACAGATACGCAGTATTTT. This sequence encodes CASSLVAGGTDTQYF.

A word on this clone: A far larger clone differs by one base, so this is likely a read error. The rearrangement links TRBV5-2 to TRBJ2-1; the table calls TRBD2, which could not be checked here. TRBV5-2 is reported as a pseudogene. The CDR3 has 16 amino acids. CDR3 in DNA: TGTGCCAGCAGCCAAGAGGCCCAAAGCTCCTACAATGAGCAGTTCTTC. Translation gives CASSQEAQSSYNEQFF.

Here the CDR3 DNA reads TGCGCCAGCAGCTTGGTAGTTGGGGTTTCTGAAGCTTTCTTT. Residues: CASSLVVGVSEAFF. The chain couples TRBV5-1 to TRBJ1-1; D gene uncertain. CDR1 and CDR2 from the germline V gene are SGHRS and YFSETQ. This CDR3 is 14 amino acids long. Trimming left V 0 bases short and J 6 bases short, with 12 bases between.

The chain recombines TRBV18 with TRBJ1-6; tentatively, D is TRBD1 (6 bases). V lost 9 bases and J lost 2, with 14 bases in between. Looked up from germline, CDR1 is KGHSH and CDR2 is LQKENI. The CDR3 has 15 residues. The CDR3 region is CARFGQNAYNSPLHF. Here the CDR3 DNA reads TGTGCCAGGTTTGGACAGAACGCCTATAATTCACCCCTCCACTTT.

The CDR3 loop reads CASKDKGWSNQPQHF. CDR3 nucleotide sequence: TGTGCCAGCAAGGACAAAGGGTGGAGCAATCAGCCCCAGCATTTT. The V call is TRBV28, the J call TRBJ1-5; maybe TRBD1 (5 bases). Germline V gives CDR1 MDHEN, CDR2 SYDVKM. This CDR3 has 15 amino acids. V was cut by 7 bases and J by 1 base, with 14 bases left in between.

CDR3 in DNA: TGTGCCAGCAGCGGGGTTCGGAACACCATATATTTT. Its translation is CASSGVRNTIYF. The rearrangement joins TRBV4-2 to TRBJ1-3; no clear D gene. Germline values: CDR1 LGHNA, CDR2 YNFKEQ. CDR3 length: 12 residues. V lost 5 bases and J lost 7, with 9 bases in between.

The chain couples TRBV4-3 to TRBJ1-1; no definite D call. The CDR3 covers 15 residues. Looked up from germline, CDR1 is LGHNA and CDR2 is YSLEER. V shed 1 base and J shed 1 base, with 10 bases lying between them. As DNA, the CDR3 is TGCGCCAGCAGCCAAGCCGGGAACCGGAACACTGAAGCTTTCTTT. Translating gives CASSQAGNRNTEAFF.

In this sample, this clone turned up once. The rearrangement uses TRBV27 and TRBJ2-7; 8 nucleotides line up with TRBD1. There are 15 residues in the CDR3. Germline trimming cut 6 bases from V and 2 bases from J; bases unmatched to any gene: 9. Germline V gene lookup returns CDR1 MNHEY and CDR2 SMNVEV (reference sequence). This chain's CDR3 is CASSPRGQGPYEQYF. The CDR3 DNA sequence: TGTGCCAGCAGCCCCCGAGGACAGGGTCCCTACGAGCAGTACTTC.

The chain links TRBV9 to TRBJ2-2; possible D gene TRBD1, 6 bases. The CDR3 totals 17 residues. V lost 3 bases and J lost 4, with 19 bases in between. Germline-derived CDR1 and CDR2 are SGDLS and YYNGEE. Here the CDR3 DNA reads TGTGCCAGCAGCGCGGCGGGCAGGGGCGGAGGCACCGGGGAGCTGTTTTTT. As protein: CASSAAGRGGGTGELFF.

V gene TRBV7-6 combines with J gene TRBJ2-5; weak D call: TRBD1 (6 bases). The CDR3 is 15 residues long. CDR1 SGHVS and CDR2 FNYEAQ come from the germline V gene. The V gene lost 1 base and the J gene lost 5 bases, with 14 bases spanning the gap. The CDR3 DNA follows: TGTGCCAGCAGCTTAGTGACAGGCGGCAGGGAGACCCAGTACTTC. Amino acids: CASSLVTGGRETQYF.

The CDR3 DNA reads TGTGCCAGCAGTTCCATAGCTGGTGAGCAGTACTTC. It yields the protein CASSSIAGEQYF. The V call is TRBV6-5, the J call TRBJ2-7; D remains ambiguous. This CDR3 is 12 amino acids long. Germline-derived CDR1 and CDR2 are MNHEY and SVGAGI. Trimming left V 4 bases short and J 7 bases short, with 11 bases between.

This clone was observed a handful of times. The chain recombines TRBV2 with TRBJ2-6, with unresolved D. V shed 4 bases and J shed 0 bases, with 7 bases lying between them. CDR3 length: 15 amino acids. Looked up from germline, CDR1 is SNHLY and CDR2 is FYNNEI. The CDR3 loop reads CASSVSSSGANVLTF. As DNA, the CDR3 is TGTGCCAGCAGTGTATCCAGCTCTGGGGCCAACGTCCTGACTTTC.

The rearrangement links TRBV7-9 to TRBJ1-3, with a weak D call TRBD1 (5 bases). The germline V and J ends were trimmed by 5 bases and 2 bases, with 10 bases remaining between them. CDR1 SEHNR and CDR2 FQNEAQ come from the germline V gene (reference sequence). The length of the CDR3 is 14 residues. CDR3 DNA sequence: TGTGCCAGCAGCGACAGCAAGACTGGAAACACCATATATTTT. This translates into CASSDSKTGNTIYF.

The CDR3 coding sequence is TGTGCCAGCAGACCTACGGGCGGGGTCTACGAGCAGTACTTC. It encodes CASRPTGGVYEQYF. The genes are TRBV2 and TRBJ2-7; a weak D match, TRBD2 (6 bases). Between the trimmed V and J ends, which lost 6 bases and 3 bases, there was a span of 15 bases. The germline V gene encodes CDR1 SNHLY and CDR2 FYNNEI. This CDR3 spans 14 amino acids.

V and J are TRBV23-1 and TRBJ1-1; 11 bases are a match to TRBD1. TRBV23-1 is filed as an ORF, its function uncertain. This CDR3 has 17 residues. V lost 0 bases, J lost 5 bases, and 8 bases stayed unmatched. The DNA of the CDR3 is TGCGCCAGCAGTCAATCCTTGGACAGGGGGCCGGGGACTGAAGCTTTCTTT. It is translated as CASSQSLDRGPGTEAFF.

This chain links TRBV5-4 with TRBJ1-2; the D is unclear. This CDR3 has 16 amino acids. V lost 3 bases to trimming and J lost 2 bases, with 17 bases between them. The germline gives CDR1 SGHNT, CDR2 YYREEE (reference sequence). The CDR3 loop reads CASSSGRREGNYGYTF. DNA for the CDR3: TGTGCCAGCAGCTCGGGCAGAAGGGAGGGAAACTATGGCTACACCTTC.